The next 15 T cell receptor beta chains were all read from a single sample in a study of T cell responses to AZD1222 COVID-19 vaccine. Profiled with immunoSEQ multiplex PCR; TCRdb holds only in-frame clones, not every one. The table records 150,000 to 200,000 clones, roughly 91% of them present only once. The sequencing used peripheral blood, collected 28 days after the second AZD1222 dose. All receptors come from an adult who received the AZD1222 COVID-19 vaccine.

The CDR3 sequence is CASSQVGAGVDTQYF. CDR3 coding DNA: TGCGCCAGCAGCCAAGTAGGAGCGGGAGTTGATACGCAGTATTTT. The J gene is TRBJ2-3, the V gene TRBV4-1, with 8 bases identical to TRBD2. With V trimmed by 1 base and J by 6 bases, 6 bases remained unmatched. The CDR3 is 15 residues long. Germline V gene data show CDR1 as MGHRA and CDR2 as YSYEKL.

This clone occurred a few times. This chain joins TRBV28 and TRBJ2-6; 7 positions match TRBD1. Germline V gives CDR1 MDHEN, CDR2 SYDVKM. This CDR3 is built from 20 residues. V gave up 10 bases and J gave up 1 base; unmatched junction bases: 22. Here the CDR3 reads CATRVFPRDSRHSGANVLTF. CDR3 DNA sequence: TGTGCCACCAGGGTTTTCCCCCGGGACAGTAGGCATTCTGGGGCCAACGTCCTGACTTTC. Supplemented by reference TRBV28 and TRBJ2-6, the full variable domain reads DVKVTQSSRYLVKRTGEKVFLECVQDMDHENMFWYRQDPGLGLRLIYFSYDVKMKEKGDIPEGYSVSREKKERFSLILESASTNQTSMYLCATRVFPRDSRHSGANVLTFGAGSRLTVL.

CDR3 sequence (DNA): TGTGCCAGCAGCTCCCCGGGACAAGACACCGGGGAGCTGTTTTTT. Residues: CASSSPGQDTGELFF. The chain combines TRBV7-6 with TRBJ2-2; D is possibly TRBD1 (6 bases). Germline V gives CDR1 SGHVS, CDR2 FNYEAQ. With 4 bases removed from V and 3 bases from J, the gap between germline ends came to 12 bases. The CDR3 loop spans 15 amino acids.

This clone appeared a single time. V and J are TRBV5-6 and TRBJ2-7; no clear D gene. CDR1 is SGHDT, CDR2 YYEEEE, per germline. The CDR3 length is 13 residues. V was cut by 2 bases and J by 1 base, with 7 bases left in between. CDR3 sequence: CASSFQVSYEQYF. In nucleotides, the CDR3 is TGTGCCAGCAGCTTTCAGGTTTCCTACGAGCAGTACTTC.

This clone came up once. CDR3 amino acids: CASSQKGGRRNQPQHF. CDR3 nucleotide sequence: TGCGCCAGCAGTCAGAAGGGGGGGCGACGCAATCAGCCCCAGCATTTT. This chain links TRBV23-1 with TRBJ1-5, with D possibly TRBD1 on 6 matching bases. TRBV23-1 is assigned to the ORF class and has an uncertain function. The germline V and J ends were trimmed by 3 bases and 2 bases, with 14 bases remaining between them. The CDR3 extends over 16 amino acids.

CDR3 sequence: CASSRPQGTYGYTF. The CDR3 DNA sequence: TGTGCCAGCAGCCGACCTCAGGGTACCTATGGCTACACCTTC. This sequence joins TRBV28 and TRBJ1-2, with D possibly being TRBD1 (5 bases). Germline CDR1 is MDHEN and CDR2 is SYDVKM. The CDR3 consists of 14 residues. With 6 bases removed from V and 4 bases from J, the gap between germline ends came to 15 bases.

In nucleotides, the CDR3 is TGCGCCAGCAGCCTAGGGACAGGGGGAGGAGAAAAACTGTTTTTT. Translation gives CASSLGTGGGEKLFF. The V and J genes are TRBV5-1 and TRBJ1-4; 11 positions match TRBD1. The germline CDR1 and CDR2 sequences are SGHRS and YFSETQ. With V trimmed by 4 bases and J by 8 bases, 7 bases remained unmatched. The CDR3 extends over 15 amino acids.

The chain joins TRBV10-1 to TRBJ2-2, with TRBD2 matching over 9 bases. Germline CDR1 is WNHNN and CDR2 is SYGVQD (reference sequence). Trimming cost V 3 bases and J 7 bases; bases outside gene matches: 6. The CDR3 runs to 15 residues. This CDR3 reads CASSDLAGASGELFF. CDR3 nucleotides: TGCGCCAGCAGTGACTTAGCGGGAGCTAGCGGGGAGCTGTTTTTT.

The V gene is TRBV7-9, the J gene TRBJ1-1; D is unclear. Germline-derived CDR1 and CDR2 are SEHNR and FQNEAQ (reference sequence). V was trimmed by 5 bases and J by 0 bases, leaving 16 bases between them. This CDR3 spans 16 amino acids. CDR3 sequence (DNA): TGTGCCAGCAGCCTCCGGCCCGTCCCATTGAACACTGAAGCTTTCTTT. Its translation is CASSLRPVPLNTEAFF.

The rearrangement joins TRBV7-9 to TRBJ2-5; the match to TRBD2 covers 7 bases. This CDR3 spans 15 amino acids. Germline V gene sequence: CDR1 SEHNR, CDR2 FQNEAQ (reference sequence). V was clipped by 1 base and J by 5 bases; unmatched bases: 7. CDR3 region: CASSLGGGTLETQYF. The CDR3 DNA reads TGTGCCAGCAGCTTAGGGGGGGGAACCCTGGAGACCCAGTACTTC. Drawing the rest from reference TRBV7-9 and TRBJ2-5, the complete variable domain is DTGVSQNPRHKITKRGQNVTFRCDPISEHNRLYWYRQTLGQGPEFLTYFQNEAQLEKSRLLSDRFSAERPKGSFSTLEIQRTEQGDSAMYLCASSLGGGTLETQYFGPGTRLLVL.

V is TRBV5-1 and J is TRBJ2-7, with D tentatively TRBD2 (6 bases). Trimming pared 6 bases from V and 6 bases from J, leaving 19 bases between. Germline loops: CDR1 SGHRS, CDR2 YFSETQ. This CDR3 has 14 residues. The CDR3 sequence is CASTLVAGSPEQYF. The CDR3 DNA sequence: TGCGCCAGCACCCTTGTCGCGGGGAGTCCCGAGCAGTACTTC.

This chain uses TRBV2 with TRBJ1-5; no clear D gene. The CDR3 contains 15 residues. From germline, CDR1 is SNHLY and CDR2 FYNNEI. V lost 4 bases and J 7 bases, leaving 17 bases between the germline ends. The CDR3 loop is CASSVEGGIEQPQHF. The CDR3 DNA is TGTGCCAGCAGTGTGGAAGGAGGGATAGAGCAGCCCCAGCATTTT.

This clone was counted once. V and J are TRBV27 and TRBJ1-1; no definite D call. The germline gives CDR1 MNHEY, CDR2 SMNVEV (reference sequence). Deletions cut 2 bases from V and 1 base from J, with 5 bases between. This CDR3 region has 13 residues. The CDR3 protein is CASSLIQNTEAFF. As DNA, the CDR3 is TGTGCCAGCAGTTTAATACAGAACACTGAAGCTTTCTTT.

The chain uses TRBV6-5 and TRBJ2-7; D may correspond to TRBD1 or TRBD2 (5 bases each). The CDR3 covers 15 residues. The germline V gene has CDR1 MNHEY and CDR2 SVGAGI. Trimming shortened V by 7 bases and J by 4 bases, and 20 bases separated the two germline ends. CDR3 in DNA: TGTGCCAGCACAAGACCCCTAGGGGACGGATACGAGCAGTACTTC. The encoded protein is CASTRPLGDGYEQYF.

The chain is built from TRBV7-9 and TRBJ2-5; D assignment may be TRBD1 or TRBD2 (5 bases each). The CDR3 spans 14 residues. Per germline, CDR1 SEHNR and CDR2 FQNEAQ (reference sequence). V was shortened by 2 bases and J by 5 bases, with 12 bases between the two germline ends. CDR3 sequence (DNA): TGTGCCAGCAGCTTATCCGGGGCCCGGGAGACCCAGTACTTC. Its translation is CASSLSGARETQYF. Full variable domain (outside the CDR3, taken from reference TRBV7-9 and TRBJ2-5): DTGVSQNPRHKITKRGQNVTFRCDPISEHNRLYWYRQTLGQGPEFLTYFQNEAQLEKSRLLSDRFSAERPKGSFSTLEIQRTEQGDSAMYLCASSLSGARETQYFGPGTRLLVL.